The 9 T cell receptor beta chains reported below all come from one sample, sequenced in a study of blood T cells in healthy people across ages. Combining a sample-barcoded 5' primer with a J-beta primer mix, a second PCR ran for roughly 7 to 12 cycles. TCRdb recomputed calls from the 5' RACE reads with MiXCR, one row per CDR3 protein. The sample carries more than 1,000,000 distinct CDR3 sequences, approximately 25% recorded once. A further study also used this sample, focusing on T cells of mothers and their children.

Sequenced input: blood. The receptors stem from a girl aged 2-10 years in good health.

This chain links TRBV7-9 with TRBJ2-7; D ambiguous. Trimming pared 1 base from V and 2 bases from J, leaving 12 bases between. In germline, CDR1 is SEHNR, CDR2 FQNEAQ (reference sequence). CDR3 length equals 15 residues. The CDR3 is CASSLGVGATYEQYF. In DNA, the CDR3 is TGTGCCAGCAGCTTAGGTGTAGGAGCAACCTACGAGCAGTACTTC.

The J gene is TRBJ2-5, the V gene TRBV4-2, with 8 bases matching TRBD2. Losses at the gene ends were 3 bases for V and 5 bases for J; bases not matched to a gene: 8. Germline V gives CDR1 LGHNA, CDR2 YNFKEQ. This CDR3 region has 15 residues. CDR3 sequence reads: CASSQYGGVRETQYF. DNA of the CDR3: TGTGCCAGCAGCCAGTACGGGGGGGTTCGGGAGACCCAGTACTTC.

This chain joins TRBV29-1 and TRBJ1-2; D call uncertain. The CDR3 extends over 15 amino acids. Germline assignment: CDR1 SQVTM and CDR2 ANQGSEA. Trimming pared 6 bases from V and 4 bases from J, leaving 21 bases between. The CDR3 loop reads CSVRMWVTHFYGYTF. The CDR3 coding sequence is TGCAGCGTGCGGATGTGGGTGACTCACTTCTATGGCTACACCTTC.

There are a few counts of this clonotype. The J gene is TRBJ2-5, the V gene TRBV29-1; 9 bases map to TRBD2. The DNA end lines up better with TRBJ2-7; the J call may be wrong. Germline CDR1 and CDR2: SQVTM and ANQGSEA. The CDR3 spans 12 residues. The CDR3 DNA reads TGCAGCGGACTAGCGGAATCCTACGAGCAGTACTTC. It is translated as CSGLAESYEQYF.

This clonotype was observed a few times. The chain carries TRBV11-1 and TRBJ2-1, with D perhaps TRBD2 (5 bases). The CDR3 runs to 15 residues. The germline gives CDR1 SGHAT, CDR2 FQDESV (reference sequence). Trimming took off 5 bases at V and 4 bases at J, with 15 bases between the two ends. The CDR3, as DNA: TGTGCCAGCAGCCAAGAGCGGACGGATTACAATGAGCAGTTCTTC. Amino acids: CASSQERTDYNEQFF.

The rearrangement joins TRBV10-3 to TRBJ2-3; 16 positions match TRBD2. V lost 8 bases and J lost 6; bases outside the gene matches: 5. The germline gives CDR1 ENHRY, CDR2 SYGVKD. CDR3 length equals 15 residues. The CDR3 DNA sequence: TGTGCCATCGGGGGACTAGCGGGAGGGCCCGATACGCAGTATTTT. This translates into CAIGGLAGGPDTQYF.

The chain couples TRBV4-1 to TRBJ1-3; D ambiguous. V lost 3 bases, J lost 8 bases, and 8 bases lay in between. The V gene's germline CDR1 is MGHRA and CDR2 YSYEKL. This CDR3 region has 12 residues. Here the CDR3 DNA reads TGCGCCAGCAGCCACCATGCGGACACCATATATTTT. It yields the protein CASSHHADTIYF.

V usage is TRBV6-2 or TRBV6-3 and J usage is TRBJ2-5; D might be TRBD1 or TRBD2, each matching 5 bases. Trimming cost V 6 bases and J 3 bases, with 14 bases left between them. Germline V gives CDR1 MNHEY, CDR2 SVGEGT. This CDR3 comprises 14 residues. CDR3 region: CASSNWDEEETQYF. The DNA for the CDR3 is TGTGCCAGCAGCAATTGGGACGAAGAAGAGACCCAGTACTTC.

This clonotype was counted only a few times. This chain links TRBV7-9 with TRBJ2-7; possible D gene TRBD1, 6 bases. The CDR3 length is 14 residues. Trimming shortened V by 1 base and J by 3 bases, and 10 bases separated the two germline ends. Per germline, CDR1 SEHNR and CDR2 FQNEAQ (reference sequence). The CDR3 DNA reads as TGTGCCAGCAGCTTAGGACAGGACCTCTACGAGCAGTACTTC. Translating it yields CASSLGQDLYEQYF.